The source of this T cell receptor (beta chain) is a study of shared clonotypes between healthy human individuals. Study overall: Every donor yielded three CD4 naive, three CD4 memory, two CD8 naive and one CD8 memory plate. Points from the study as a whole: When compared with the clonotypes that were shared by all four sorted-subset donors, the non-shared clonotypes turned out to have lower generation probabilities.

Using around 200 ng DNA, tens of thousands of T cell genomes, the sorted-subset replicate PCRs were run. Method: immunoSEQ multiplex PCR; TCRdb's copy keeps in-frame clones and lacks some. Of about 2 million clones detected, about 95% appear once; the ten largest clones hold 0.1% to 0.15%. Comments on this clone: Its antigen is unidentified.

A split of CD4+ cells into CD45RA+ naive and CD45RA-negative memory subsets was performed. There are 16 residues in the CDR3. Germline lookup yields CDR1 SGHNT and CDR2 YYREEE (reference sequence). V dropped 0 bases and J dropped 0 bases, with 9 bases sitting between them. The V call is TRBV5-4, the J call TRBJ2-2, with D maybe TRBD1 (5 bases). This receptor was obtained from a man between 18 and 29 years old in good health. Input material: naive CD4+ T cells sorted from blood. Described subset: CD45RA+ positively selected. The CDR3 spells CASSLVDRTNTGELFF. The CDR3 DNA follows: TGTGCCAGCAGCTTGGTAGACAGAACGAACACCGGGGAGCTGTTTTTT.